The 25 T cell receptor beta chains below all came from one sample that was sequenced in a study of T cells in Graves' hyperthyroidism and ophthalmopathy. Template material for amplifying TCR beta CDR3 regions consisted of RNA transcripts. TCR CDR3 regions were first amplified by RT-PCR with HTBI primers. Using its own MiXCR run on the multiplex PCR reads, TCRdb lists one record per CDR3 protein. The data contain under 750,000 distinct CDR3 sequences, over 15% of them singletons. Sample: blood. The receptor source for this set is a woman aged 45-65 years with Graves' hyperthyroidism that later progressed to Graves' ophthalmopathy.

There are a few counts of this clonotype. V usage is TRBV6-2 or TRBV6-3 and J usage is TRBJ1-3, with D unclear. The CDR3 sequence is 16 residues long. Germline assignment: CDR1 MNHEY and CDR2 SVGEGT. With 0 bases removed from V and 0 bases from J, the gap between germline ends came to 9 bases. CDR3 in DNA: TGTGCCAGCAGTTACTCGGTGTCCAGCTCTGGAAACACCATATATTTT. It codes for CASSYSVSSSGNTIYF.

V gene TRBV6-2 or TRBV6-3 combines with J gene TRBJ2-1; TRBD2 aligns across 11 bases. The CDR3 covers 15 residues. Germline CDR1 MNHEY, CDR2 SVGEGT. After removal of 6 bases from V and 3 bases from J, the junction contained 4 bases not matched to a gene. CDR3 coding DNA: TGTGCCAGCAGAGGACTAGCGGGTATCTACAATGAGCAGTTCTTC. Translation: CASRGLAGIYNEQFF.

This clonotype was recorded at least ten times. CDR3 amino acids: CASSGGTGPNQPQHF. The CDR3 coding sequence is TGTGCCAGCAGCGGCGGGACAGGGCCAAATCAGCCCCAGCATTTT. The V and J genes are TRBV9 and TRBJ1-5, with 9 bases lining up with TRBD1. J was trimmed by 4 bases and V by 3 bases; bases with no gene match: 5. Germline values: CDR1 SGDLS, CDR2 YYNGEE. The CDR3 is made up of 15 amino acids.

The rearrangement links TRBV6-2 or TRBV6-3 to TRBJ2-7; 11 bases are shared with TRBD1. This CDR3 contains 14 residues. Losses at the gene ends were 7 bases for V and 4 bases for J; bases not matched to a gene: 6. Per the germline V gene, CDR1 is MNHEY and CDR2 is SVGEGT. The CDR3 region is CASTGTGGSYEQYF. In DNA, the CDR3 is TGTGCCAGCACCGGGACAGGGGGTAGTTACGAGCAGTACTTC.

This clonotype was observed a handful of times. The chain recombines TRBV25-1 with TRBJ2-3; 13 nucleotides agree with TRBD2. Looked up from germline, CDR1 is MGHDK and CDR2 is SYGVNS. The length of the CDR3 is 20 residues. The junction had 15 bases not matched to a gene; V was cut back by 4 bases and J by 2 bases. Here the CDR3 reads CASSVPEDRGLAGNTDTQYF. The CDR3 nucleotides read TGTGCCAGCAGTGTTCCAGAGGACAGGGGACTAGCGGGGAACACAGATACGCAGTATTTT.

In this sample, this clonotype turned up a few times. The V call is TRBV7-2, the J call TRBJ1-2; D is ambiguous. The germline V gene has CDR1 SGHTA and CDR2 FQGNSA. This CDR3 has 13 amino acids. The V end was cut by 0 bases, the J end by 8 bases, with 10 bases between. Here the CDR3 DNA reads TGTGCCAGCAGCTTAGCGGTATCGGGGGGCTACACCTTC. Its translation is CASSLAVSGGYTF. The full variable domain, its missing parts supplied by reference TRBV7-2 and TRBJ1-2, is GAGVSQSPSNKVTEKGKDVELRCDPISGHTALYWYRQSLGQGLEFLIYFQGNSAPDKSGLPSDRFSAERTGGSVSTLTIQRTQQEDSAVYLCASSLAVSGGYTFGSGTRLTVV.

Here the CDR3 DNA reads TGCGCCAGCAGCCCTACCTGGTCCGAGGGTGAGCAGTTCTTC. This sequence encodes CASSPTWSEGEQFF. The J gene is TRBJ2-1, the V gene TRBV5-1, with a tentative D call TRBD2 (5 bases). With 4 bases removed from V and 9 bases from J, the gap between germline ends came to 17 bases. This CDR3 contains 14 residues. Germline CDR1 SGHRS, CDR2 YFSETQ. The full variable domain, with the rest looked up from reference TRBV5-1 and TRBJ2-1, is KAGVTQTPRYLIKTRGQQVTLSCSPISGHRSVSWYQQTPGQGLQFLFEYFSETQRNKGNFPGRFSGRQFSNSRSEMNVSTLELGDSALYLCASSPTWSEGEQFFGPGTRLTVL.

The sample holds a few counts of this clonotype. J is TRBJ2-1 and V is TRBV5-1, with TRBD2 as a possible D gene (5 bases). CDR1 and CDR2 from the germline V gene are SGHRS and YFSETQ. The V end was cut by 2 bases, the J end by 0 bases, with 12 bases between. This CDR3 has 16 residues. CDR3 in DNA: TGCGCCAGCAGCTTCCTAGCACAAGACTCCTACAATGAGCAGTTCTTC. The encoded protein is CASSFLAQDSYNEQFF.

In this sample, this clonotype turned up many times. The chain employs TRBV5-1 and TRBJ1-5; TRBD1 is a possible D gene (5 bases). The CDR3 runs 15 residues. The ends were cut back, 0 bases at V and 0 bases at J, with 7 bases in the middle. Germline V CDR1 and CDR2: SGHRS, YFSETQ. The CDR3 DNA is TGCGCCAGCAGCTTGGGGACAAATAGCAATCAGCCCCAGCATTTT. Residues: CASSLGTNSNQPQHF.

This chain connects TRBV6-1 to TRBJ1-2; D unresolved. There are 10 residues in the CDR3. Germline CDR1 reads MNHNS; CDR2 reads SASEGT. V was pared by 2 bases and J by 13 bases, with 8 bases between. In DNA form, the CDR3 reads TGTGCCAGCAGTGAACAGGTTCCCACCTTC. Translating it yields CASSEQVPTF.

In the case of this clonotype: It may be a read error: a sequence one base away is much more abundant. This rearrangement joins TRBV11-2 to TRBJ2-5; tentatively, D is TRBD2 (7 bases). Per germline, CDR1 SGHAT and CDR2 FQNNGV. The CDR3 consists of 15 residues. The CDR3 loop is CAGSSDLGGRETQYF. In DNA, the CDR3 is TGTGCCGGCAGCTCCGACCTGGGGGGGCGAGAGACCCAGTACTTC.

This clonotype was detected only a few times. The chain recombines TRBV20-1 with TRBJ2-5; tentatively, D is TRBD1 (6 bases). Germline V gene lookup returns CDR1 DFQATT and CDR2 SNEGSKA (reference sequence). Trimming pared 5 bases from V and 5 bases from J, leaving 15 bases between. CDR3 size: 13 residues. The CDR3 sequence is CSADKQGRETQYF. The CDR3, as DNA: TGCAGTGCTGATAAACAGGGCAGGGAGACCCAGTACTTC.

This clonotype has ten or more counts. CDR3 region: CASSAVMNTEAFF. CDR3 nucleotide sequence: TGTGCCAGCAGTGCTGTTATGAACACTGAAGCTTTCTTT. The rearrangement links TRBV2 to TRBJ1-1; D unresolved. This CDR3 is built from 13 residues. Germline V gene sequence: CDR1 SNHLY, CDR2 FYNNEI. The V end lost 4 bases, the J end lost 0 bases, and 6 bases lay between the germline ends.

This clonotype has at least ten counts. CDR3 sequence reads: CATRSQGDNEQFF. CDR3 in DNA: TGTGCCACCCGGTCTCAGGGGGACAATGAGCAGTTCTTC. The chain has TRBV24-1 and TRBJ2-1; TRBD1 matches at 7 bases. The CDR3 is 13 residues long. From germline, CDR1 is KGHDR and CDR2 SFDVKD. The V and J ends lost 9 bases and 5 bases, in that order; junction bases with no gene match: 6.

This clonotype was observed many times. The rearrangement joins TRBV11-1 to TRBJ2-2, with D perhaps matching TRBD1 (6 bases). The CDR3 is made up of 18 amino acids. V was clipped by 5 bases and J by 3 bases, with 22 bases between them. Germline loops: CDR1 SGHAT, CDR2 FQDESV (reference sequence). The CDR3 sequence: CASSLNPGQTIYTGELFF. In nucleotides, the CDR3 is TGTGCCAGCAGCCTCAACCCCGGACAGACTATATACACCGGGGAGCTGTTTTTT.

V usage is TRBV28 and J usage is TRBJ1-1; 8 bases fit TRBD1. Per germline, CDR1 MDHEN and CDR2 SYDVKM. J was trimmed by 5 bases and V by 2 bases; bases with no gene match: 7. The CDR3 runs to 15 residues. DNA for the CDR3: TGTGCCAGCAGTTTAGACGGACAGGGAATTACTGAAGCTTTCTTT. As protein: CASSLDGQGITEAFF.

V usage is TRBV12-3 or TRBV12-4 and J usage is TRBJ1-5, with TRBD1 matching over 7 bases. The junction had 6 bases not matched to a gene; V was cut back by 6 bases and J by 7 bases. The CDR3 is 13 residues long. The DNA of the CDR3 is TGTGCCAGCAGCCGACAGGGTAAACAGCCCCAGCATTTT. Its translation is CASSRQGKQPQHF.

This clonotype was detected a few times. The genes are TRBV12-3 or TRBV12-4 and TRBJ1-5, with 7 bases identical to TRBD1. The junction had 5 bases not matched to a gene; V was cut back by 7 bases and J by 5 bases. The CDR3 is 13 residues long. This chain's CDR3 is CASTGDSHQPQHF. The CDR3 DNA is TGTGCCAGCACCGGGGACAGCCATCAGCCCCAGCATTTT.

The chain joins TRBV20-1 to TRBJ2-1; 12 bases agree with TRBD2. Trimming removed 2 bases from V and 4 bases from J; junction bases left unmatched: 3. The CDR3 extends over 15 amino acids. Germline lookup yields CDR1 DFQATT and CDR2 SNEGSKA (reference sequence). The DNA of the CDR3 is TGCAGTGCTAGACCGGGACTAGCGGGTTACAATGAGCAGTTCTTC. Its protein is CSARPGLAGYNEQFF.

This clonotype was counted between two and nine times. The chain is built from TRBV5-1 and TRBJ1-1; no definite D call. V was pared by 2 bases and J by 2 bases, with 16 bases between. Germline V gene sequence: CDR1 SGHRS, CDR2 YFSETQ. This CDR3 contains 16 residues. CDR3 nucleotide sequence: TGCGCCAGCAGCTTCGCCCCGCGGGGTTATAACACTGAAGCTTTCTTT. This codes for CASSFAPRGYNTEAFF.

This clonotype has at least ten counts. The V call is TRBV30, the J call TRBJ1-2; no definite D call. Germline V gene data show CDR1 as GTSNPN and CDR2 as SVGIG (reference sequence). The CDR3 covers 13 residues. V was shortened by 4 bases and J by 2 bases, with 11 bases between the two germline ends. CDR3 in amino acids: CAWKVHSNYGYTF. The CDR3 DNA follows: TGTGCCTGGAAGGTCCACTCGAACTATGGCTACACCTTC.

J is TRBJ1-2 and V is TRBV12-3 or TRBV12-4; TRBD1 might be the D (5 bases). Trimming removed 6 bases at V and 8 bases at J, with 13 bases between. The CDR3 has 12 amino acids. CDR3 DNA: TGTGCCAGCAGCTGGGGGGGTCGGGGCTACACCTTC. Translating it yields CASSWGGRGYTF.

This sequence joins TRBV20-1 and TRBJ1-4; 8 nucleotides match TRBD1. This CDR3 comprises 15 residues. CDR1 DFQATT and CDR2 SNEGSKA come from the germline V gene (reference sequence). V was pared by 1 base and J by 5 bases, with 6 bases of the junction left unmatched. In nucleotides, the CDR3 is TGCAGTGCTAGAGGGACAGGGTATGAGAATGAAAAACTGTTTTTT. It is translated as CSARGTGYENEKLFF.

This clonotype was seen only a few times. J is TRBJ2-7 and V is TRBV15; a weak D match, TRBD1 (5 bases). This CDR3 contains 15 residues. Germline CDR1 is LNHNV and CDR2 is YYDKDF (reference sequence). Between the trimmed V and J ends, which lost 1 base and 3 bases, there was a span of 13 bases. CDR3 region: CATSRGPRTNYEQYF. The CDR3 DNA sequence: TGTGCCACCAGCAGAGGCCCCCGGACAAACTACGAGCAGTACTTC.

This clonotype occurred a few times. The chain employs TRBV12-3 or TRBV12-4 and TRBJ2-2, with TRBD1 matching over 9 bases. V trimming: 6 bases; J trimming: 7 bases; junction bases outside the gene matches: 12. CDR3 length: 16 amino acids. The CDR3 protein is CASRPDRGYFDGELFF. DNA of the CDR3: TGTGCCAGCAGACCGGACAGGGGATACTTTGACGGGGAGCTGTTTTTT.